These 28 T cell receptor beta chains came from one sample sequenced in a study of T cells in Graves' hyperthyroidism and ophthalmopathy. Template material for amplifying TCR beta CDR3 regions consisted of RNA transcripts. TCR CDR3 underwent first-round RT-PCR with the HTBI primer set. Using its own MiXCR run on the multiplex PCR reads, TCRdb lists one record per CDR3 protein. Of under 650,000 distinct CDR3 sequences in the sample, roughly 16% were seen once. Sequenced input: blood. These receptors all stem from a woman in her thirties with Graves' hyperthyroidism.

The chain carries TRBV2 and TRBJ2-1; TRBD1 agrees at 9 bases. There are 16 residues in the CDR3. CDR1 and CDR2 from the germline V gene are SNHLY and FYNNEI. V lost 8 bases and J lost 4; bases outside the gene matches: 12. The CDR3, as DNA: TGTGCCAGCGTCCACCGGGACAGGGCTGTATACAATGAGCAGTTCTTC. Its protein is CASVHRDRAVYNEQFF. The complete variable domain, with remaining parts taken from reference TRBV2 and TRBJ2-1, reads EPEVTQTPSHQVTQMGQEVILRCVPISNHLYFYWYRQILGQKVEFLVSFYNNEISEKSEIFDDQFSVERPDGSNFTLKIRSTKLEDSAMYFCASVHRDRAVYNEQFFGPGTRLTVL.

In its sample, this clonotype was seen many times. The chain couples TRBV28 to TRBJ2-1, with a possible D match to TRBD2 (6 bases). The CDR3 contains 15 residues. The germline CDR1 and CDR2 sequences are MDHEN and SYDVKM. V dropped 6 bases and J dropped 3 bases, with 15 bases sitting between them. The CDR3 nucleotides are TGTGCCAGCAGATTGCGGGAAACGCTCTACAATGAGCAGTTCTTC. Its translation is CASRLRETLYNEQFF.

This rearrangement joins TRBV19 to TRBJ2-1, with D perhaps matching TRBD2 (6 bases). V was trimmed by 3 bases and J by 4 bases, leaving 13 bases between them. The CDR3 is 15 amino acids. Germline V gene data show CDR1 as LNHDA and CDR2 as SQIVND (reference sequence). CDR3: CASSIDSGYYNEQFF. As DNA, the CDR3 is TGTGCCAGTAGTATTGATAGCGGATATTACAATGAGCAGTTCTTC.

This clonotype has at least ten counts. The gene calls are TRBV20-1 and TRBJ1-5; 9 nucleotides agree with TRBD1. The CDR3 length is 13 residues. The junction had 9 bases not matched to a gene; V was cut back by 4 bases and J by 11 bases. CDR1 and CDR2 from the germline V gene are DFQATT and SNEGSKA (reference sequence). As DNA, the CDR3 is TGCAGTGCTAATAGGGGACAGGGTTTGGCCCAGCATTTT. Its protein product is CSANRGQGLAQHF.

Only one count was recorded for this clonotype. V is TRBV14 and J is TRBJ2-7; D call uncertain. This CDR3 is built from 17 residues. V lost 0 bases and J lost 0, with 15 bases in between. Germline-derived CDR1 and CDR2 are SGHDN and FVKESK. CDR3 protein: CASSQDLGRRSSYEQYF. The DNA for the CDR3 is TGTGCCAGCAGCCAAGACCTTGGACGTAGGAGCTCCTACGAGCAGTACTTC.

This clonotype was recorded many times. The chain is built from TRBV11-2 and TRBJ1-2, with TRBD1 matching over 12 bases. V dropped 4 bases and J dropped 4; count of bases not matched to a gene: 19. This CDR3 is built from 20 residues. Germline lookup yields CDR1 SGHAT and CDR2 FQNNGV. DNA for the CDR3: TGTGCCAGCAGCTCAGGAGGGCTACCGGGACAGGGGGCGCGGGGCTATGGCTACACCTTC. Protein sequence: CASSSGGLPGQGARGYGYTF.

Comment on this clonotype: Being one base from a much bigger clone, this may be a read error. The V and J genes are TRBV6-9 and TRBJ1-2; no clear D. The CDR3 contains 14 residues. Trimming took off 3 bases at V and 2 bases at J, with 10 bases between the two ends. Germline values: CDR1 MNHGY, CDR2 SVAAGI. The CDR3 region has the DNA TGTGCCAGCAGTTACAGGCCAAAGAACTATGGCTACACCTTC. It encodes CASSYRPKNYGYTF.

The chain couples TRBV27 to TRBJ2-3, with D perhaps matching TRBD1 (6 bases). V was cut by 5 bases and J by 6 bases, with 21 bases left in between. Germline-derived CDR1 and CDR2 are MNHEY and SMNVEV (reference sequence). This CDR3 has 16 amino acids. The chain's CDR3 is CASSITYRVRDDTQYF. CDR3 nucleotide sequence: TGTGCCAGCAGTATTACGTACAGGGTCAGGGACGATACGCAGTATTTT.

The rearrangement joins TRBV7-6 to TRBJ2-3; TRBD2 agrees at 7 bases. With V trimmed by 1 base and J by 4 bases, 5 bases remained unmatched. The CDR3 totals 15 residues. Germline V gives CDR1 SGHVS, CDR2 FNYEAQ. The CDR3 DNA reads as TGTGCCAGCAGCTTAGTCAGGGAGGGAGCAGATACGCAGTATTTT. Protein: CASSLVREGADTQYF.

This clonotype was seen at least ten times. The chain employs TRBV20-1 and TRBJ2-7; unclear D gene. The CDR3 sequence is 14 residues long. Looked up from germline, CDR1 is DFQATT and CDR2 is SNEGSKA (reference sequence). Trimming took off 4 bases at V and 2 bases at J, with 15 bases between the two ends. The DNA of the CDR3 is TGCAGTGCTATTCCCGGCGGAGCCGCCTACGAGCAGTACTTC. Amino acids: CSAIPGGAAYEQYF.

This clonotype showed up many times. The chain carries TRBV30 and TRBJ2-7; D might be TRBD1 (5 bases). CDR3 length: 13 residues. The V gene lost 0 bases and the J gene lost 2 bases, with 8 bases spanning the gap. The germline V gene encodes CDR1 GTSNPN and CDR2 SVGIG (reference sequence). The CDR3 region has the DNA TGTGCCTGGAGTGTAGGGGCGGCCTACGAGCAGTACTTC. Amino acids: CAWSVGAAYEQYF.

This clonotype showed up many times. CDR3 DNA: TGTGCCAGCAGCTACGAGTTAGCAGGAAACGGAGAGACCCAGTACTTC. Translated, it gives CASSYELAGNGETQYF. This sequence joins TRBV5-6 and TRBJ2-5; D remains unclear. Germline V CDR1 and CDR2: SGHDT, YYEEEE. The V end was cut by 3 bases, the J end by 4 bases, with 19 bases between. This CDR3 spans 16 amino acids.

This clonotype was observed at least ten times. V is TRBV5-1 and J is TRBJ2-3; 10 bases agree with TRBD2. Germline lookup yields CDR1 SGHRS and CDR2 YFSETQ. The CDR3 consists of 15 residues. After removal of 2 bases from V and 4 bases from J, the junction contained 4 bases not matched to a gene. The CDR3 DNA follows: TGCGCCAGCAGCTTAAGCGGGAGGGCCCCAGATACGCAGTATTTT. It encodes CASSLSGRAPDTQYF.

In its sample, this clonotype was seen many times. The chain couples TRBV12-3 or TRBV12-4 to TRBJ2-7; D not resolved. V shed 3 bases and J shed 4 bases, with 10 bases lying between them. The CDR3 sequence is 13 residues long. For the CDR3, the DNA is TGTGCCAGCAGTTTTGAAGACCTTTACGAGCAGTACTTC. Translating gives CASSFEDLYEQYF.

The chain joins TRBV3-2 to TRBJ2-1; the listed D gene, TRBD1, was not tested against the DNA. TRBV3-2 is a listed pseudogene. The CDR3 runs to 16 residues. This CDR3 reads CASSQDRAPSYNEQFF. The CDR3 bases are TGTGCCAGCAGCCAAGATCGAGCGCCATCCTACAATGAGCAGTTCTTC.

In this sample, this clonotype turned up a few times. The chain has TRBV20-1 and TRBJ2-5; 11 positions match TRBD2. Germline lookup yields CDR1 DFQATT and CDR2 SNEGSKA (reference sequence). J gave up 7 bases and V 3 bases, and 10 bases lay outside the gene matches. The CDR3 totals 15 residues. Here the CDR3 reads CSARDFDLAGGTQYF. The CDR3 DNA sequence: TGCAGTGCTAGGGACTTCGATCTAGCGGGGGGGACCCAGTACTTC.

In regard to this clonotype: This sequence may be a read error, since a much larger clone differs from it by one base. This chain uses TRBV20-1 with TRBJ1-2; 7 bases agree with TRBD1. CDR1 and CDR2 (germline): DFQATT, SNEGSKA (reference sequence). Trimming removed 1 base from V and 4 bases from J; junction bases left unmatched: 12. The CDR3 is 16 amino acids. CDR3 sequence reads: CSARVAVLGTVYGYTF. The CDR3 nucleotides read TGCAGTGCTAGAGTAGCAGTCTTGGGGACAGTCTATGGCTACACCTTC.

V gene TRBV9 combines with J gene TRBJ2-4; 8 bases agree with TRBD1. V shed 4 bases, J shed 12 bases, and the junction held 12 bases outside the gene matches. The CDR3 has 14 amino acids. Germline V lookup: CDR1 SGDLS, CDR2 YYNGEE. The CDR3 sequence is CASSPRTGTHTQYF. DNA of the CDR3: TGTGCCAGCAGCCCACGGACAGGGACTCACACTCAGTACTTC.

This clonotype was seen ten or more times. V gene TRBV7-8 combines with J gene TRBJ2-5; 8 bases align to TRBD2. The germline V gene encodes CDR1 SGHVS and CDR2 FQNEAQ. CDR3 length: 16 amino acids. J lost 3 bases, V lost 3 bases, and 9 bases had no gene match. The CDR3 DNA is TGTGCCAGCAGCTTCACCGAGCGGGAGCGGGAAGAGACCCAGTACTTC. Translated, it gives CASSFTEREREETQYF.

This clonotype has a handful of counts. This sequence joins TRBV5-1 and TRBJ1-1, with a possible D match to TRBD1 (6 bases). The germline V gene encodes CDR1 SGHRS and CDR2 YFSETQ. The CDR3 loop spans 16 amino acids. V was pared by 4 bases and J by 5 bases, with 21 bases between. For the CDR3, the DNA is TGCGCCAGCAGCCTAATAGGGGGGGGGGACTTGACTGAAGCTTTCTTT. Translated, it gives CASSLIGGGDLTEAFF.

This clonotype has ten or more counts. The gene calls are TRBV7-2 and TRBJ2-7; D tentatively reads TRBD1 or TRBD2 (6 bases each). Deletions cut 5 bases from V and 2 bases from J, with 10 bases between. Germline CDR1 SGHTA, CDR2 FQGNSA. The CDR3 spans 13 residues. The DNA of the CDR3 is TGTGCCAGCAGCCCAAGGGGGGCCTACGAGCAGTACTTC. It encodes CASSPRGAYEQYF.

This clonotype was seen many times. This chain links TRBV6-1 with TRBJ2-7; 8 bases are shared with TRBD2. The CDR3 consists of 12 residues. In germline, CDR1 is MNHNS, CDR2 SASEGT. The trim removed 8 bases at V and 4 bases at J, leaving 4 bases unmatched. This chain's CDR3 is CASPGRGYEQYF. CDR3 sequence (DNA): TGTGCCAGCCCCGGGAGGGGTTACGAGCAGTACTTC.

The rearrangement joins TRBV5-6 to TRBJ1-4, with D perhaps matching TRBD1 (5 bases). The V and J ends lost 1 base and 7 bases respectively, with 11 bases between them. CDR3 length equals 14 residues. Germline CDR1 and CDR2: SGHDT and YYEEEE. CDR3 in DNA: TGTGCCAGCAGCTTGTATGGGGCTGGTGAAAAACTGTTTTTT. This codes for CASSLYGAGEKLFF.

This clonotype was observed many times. The CDR3: CASRVDRPLNTEAFF. In DNA, the CDR3 is TGTGCCAGCAGGGTGGACAGGCCTTTGAACACTGAAGCTTTCTTT. This chain connects TRBV2 to TRBJ1-1; TRBD1 matches at 7 bases. Germline lookup yields CDR1 SNHLY and CDR2 FYNNEI. This CDR3 region has 15 residues. The ends lost 6 bases at V and 0 bases at J; junction bases unmatched: 7.

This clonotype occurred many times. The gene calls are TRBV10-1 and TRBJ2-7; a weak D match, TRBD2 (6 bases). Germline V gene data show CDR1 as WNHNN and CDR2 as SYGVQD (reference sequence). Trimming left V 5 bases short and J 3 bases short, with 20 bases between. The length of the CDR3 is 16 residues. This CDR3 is CASSPSGTPMVYEQYF. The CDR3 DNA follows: TGCGCCAGCAGTCCCTCCGGGACTCCGATGGTCTACGAGCAGTACTTC.

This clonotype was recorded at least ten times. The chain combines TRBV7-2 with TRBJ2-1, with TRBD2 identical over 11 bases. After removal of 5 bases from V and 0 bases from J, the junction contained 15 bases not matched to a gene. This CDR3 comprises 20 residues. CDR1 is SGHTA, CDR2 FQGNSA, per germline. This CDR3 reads CASSPSRGLAAVSSYNEQFF. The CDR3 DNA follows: TGTGCCAGCAGCCCCTCGCGGGGACTAGCGGCCGTGAGCTCCTACAATGAGCAGTTCTTC.

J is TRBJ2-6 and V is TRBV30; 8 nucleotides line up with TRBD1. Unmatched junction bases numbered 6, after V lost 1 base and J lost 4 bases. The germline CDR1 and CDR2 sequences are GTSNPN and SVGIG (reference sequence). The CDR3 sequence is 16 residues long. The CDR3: CAWSGGQGNGANVLTF. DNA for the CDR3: TGTGCCTGGAGTGGTGGACAGGGCAACGGGGCCAACGTCCTGACTTTC.

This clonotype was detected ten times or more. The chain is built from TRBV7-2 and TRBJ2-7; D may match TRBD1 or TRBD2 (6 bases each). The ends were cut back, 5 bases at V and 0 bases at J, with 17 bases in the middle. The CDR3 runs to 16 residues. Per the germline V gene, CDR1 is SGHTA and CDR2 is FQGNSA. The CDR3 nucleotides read TGTGCCAGCAGCGTCGAAGGGGGGAGTTCCTCCTACGAGCAGTACTTC. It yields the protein CASSVEGGSSSYEQYF. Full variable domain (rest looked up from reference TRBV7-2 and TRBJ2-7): GAGVSQSPSNKVTEKGKDVELRCDPISGHTALYWYRQSLGQGLEFLIYFQGNSAPDKSGLPSDRFSAERTGGSVSTLTIQRTQQEDSAVYLCASSVEGGSSSYEQYFGPGTRLTVT.